Below, 5 T cell receptor beta chains from the same sample are listed, as sequenced in a study of blood T cells in healthy people across ages. The second PCR ran about 6 to 11 cycles with a sample-barcoded 5' primer and J-beta primers. TCRdb fed the 5' RACE reads into MiXCR, producing one record per CDR3 protein. The table lists about 1 million distinct CDR3 sequences, 40% to 55% of them singletons. Sequenced input: blood. The receptors were gathered from an older woman in good health.

Worth noting for this clonotype: The junction shows a germline mismatch at one end, possibly a read error. The chain uses TRBV20-1 and TRBJ2-3, with TRBD2 matching over 7 bases. Germline values: CDR1 DFQATT, CDR2 SNEGSKA (reference sequence). The CDR3 has 16 residues. DNA of the CDR3: TGCGGTGCTAGTGGGAGGGCGGGCGATAGATGGGATACGCAGTATTTT. Protein sequence: CGASGRAGDRWDTQYF.

The J gene is TRBJ2-7, the V gene TRBV20-1; D is ambiguous. Germline assignment: CDR1 DFQATT and CDR2 SNEGSKA (reference sequence). CDR3 size: 15 residues. V dropped 0 bases and J dropped 3 bases, with 15 bases sitting between them. DNA of the CDR3: TGCAGTGCTAGAGATCTGTTCGGCGCTAGCTACGAGCAGTACTTC. Residues: CSARDLFGASYEQYF.

The V and J genes are TRBV10-3 and TRBJ2-1, with TRBD2 matching over 11 bases. Looked up from germline, CDR1 is ENHRY and CDR2 is SYGVKD. This CDR3 has 16 residues. V shed 6 bases and J 7 bases; nucleotides not matched to a gene: 11. The CDR3 nucleotides are TGTGCCATCAGATTAGCGGGAGGGGGTACTAGTAATGAGCAGTTCTTC. Its protein product is CAIRLAGGGTSNEQFF.

This clonotype was seen more than once but under ten times. The chain joins TRBV20-1 to TRBJ2-1; 10 bases are a match to TRBD1. The DNA end is a closer match to TRBJ2-7, so the J assignment may be wrong. The CDR3 runs 15 residues. CDR1 and CDR2 (germline): DFQATT, SNEGSKA (reference sequence). The chain's CDR3 is CSARDRDRGYNEQYF. CDR3 coding DNA: TGCAGTGCTAGAGACAGGGACAGGGGCTACAATGAGCAGTACTTC.

The V call is TRBV7-3, the J call TRBJ1-6; tentatively, D is TRBD1 (5 bases). V was clipped by 11 bases and J by 0 bases, with 11 bases between them. This CDR3 spans 14 amino acids. Germline V gene lookup returns CDR1 SGHTA and CDR2 FQGTGA. CDR3 nucleotides: TGTGCCGCCCGTGGGACCTCCTATAATTCACCCCTCCACTTT. Translated: CAARGTSYNSPLHF.